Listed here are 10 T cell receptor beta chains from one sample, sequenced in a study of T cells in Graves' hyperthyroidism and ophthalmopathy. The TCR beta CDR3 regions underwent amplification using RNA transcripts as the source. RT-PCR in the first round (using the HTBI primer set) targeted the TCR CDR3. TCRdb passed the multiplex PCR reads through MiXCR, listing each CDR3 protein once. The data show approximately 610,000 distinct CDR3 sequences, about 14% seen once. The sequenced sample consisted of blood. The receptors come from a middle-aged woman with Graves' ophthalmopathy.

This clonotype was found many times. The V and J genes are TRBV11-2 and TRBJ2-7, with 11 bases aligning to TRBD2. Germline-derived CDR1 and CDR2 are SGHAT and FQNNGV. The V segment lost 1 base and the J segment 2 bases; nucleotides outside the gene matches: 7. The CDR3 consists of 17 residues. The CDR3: CASSLVGGTSGAYEQYF. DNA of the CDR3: TGTGCCAGCAGCTTAGTAGGGGGGACTAGCGGCGCCTACGAGCAGTACTTC. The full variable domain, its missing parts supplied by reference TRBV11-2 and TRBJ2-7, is EAGVAQSPRYKIIEKRQSVAFWCNPISGHATLYWYQQILGQGPKLLIQFQNNGVVDDSQLPKDRFSAERLKGVDSTLKIQPAKLEDSAVYLCASSLVGGTSGAYEQYFGPGTRLTVT.

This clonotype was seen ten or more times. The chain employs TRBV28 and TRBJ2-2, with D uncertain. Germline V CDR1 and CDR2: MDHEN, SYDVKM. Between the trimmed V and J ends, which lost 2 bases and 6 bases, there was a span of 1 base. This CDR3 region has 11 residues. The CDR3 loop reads CASSLPGELFF. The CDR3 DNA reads TGTGCCAGCAGTTTACCCGGGGAGCTGTTTTTT.

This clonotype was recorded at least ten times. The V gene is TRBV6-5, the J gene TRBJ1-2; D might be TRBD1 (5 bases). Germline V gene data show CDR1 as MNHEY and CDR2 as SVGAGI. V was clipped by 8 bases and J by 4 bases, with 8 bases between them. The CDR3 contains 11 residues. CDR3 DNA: TGTGCCAGCGAGGGGCTCTATGGCTACACCTTC. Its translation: CASEGLYGYTF.

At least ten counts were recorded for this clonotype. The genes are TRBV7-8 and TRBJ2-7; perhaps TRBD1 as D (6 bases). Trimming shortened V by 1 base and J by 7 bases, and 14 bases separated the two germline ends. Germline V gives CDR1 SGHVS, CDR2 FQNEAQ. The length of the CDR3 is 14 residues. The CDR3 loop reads CASSLERRGWEQYF. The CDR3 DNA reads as TGTGCCAGCAGCTTAGAGCGCAGGGGTTGGGAGCAGTACTTC.

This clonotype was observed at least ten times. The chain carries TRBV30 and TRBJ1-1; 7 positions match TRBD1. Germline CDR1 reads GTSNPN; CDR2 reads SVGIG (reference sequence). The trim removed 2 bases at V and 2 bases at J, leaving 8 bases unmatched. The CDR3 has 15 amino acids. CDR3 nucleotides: TGTGCCTGGAGTAAACTGGGACAGTCTAACACTGAAGCTTTCTTT. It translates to CAWSKLGQSNTEAFF. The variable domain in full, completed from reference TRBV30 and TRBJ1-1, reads SQTIHQWPATLVQPVGSPLSLECTVEGTSNPNLYWYRQAAGRGLQLLFYSVGIGQISSEVPQNLSASRPQDRQFILSSKKLLLSDSGFYLCAWSKLGQSNTEAFFGQGTRLTVV.

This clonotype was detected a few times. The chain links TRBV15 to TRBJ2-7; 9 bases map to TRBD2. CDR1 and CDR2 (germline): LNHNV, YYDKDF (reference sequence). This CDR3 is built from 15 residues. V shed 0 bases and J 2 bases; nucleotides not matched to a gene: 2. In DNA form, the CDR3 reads TGTGCCACCAGCAGAGAACTAGCGGGTGCCTACGAGCAGTACTTC. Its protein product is CATSRELAGAYEQYF.

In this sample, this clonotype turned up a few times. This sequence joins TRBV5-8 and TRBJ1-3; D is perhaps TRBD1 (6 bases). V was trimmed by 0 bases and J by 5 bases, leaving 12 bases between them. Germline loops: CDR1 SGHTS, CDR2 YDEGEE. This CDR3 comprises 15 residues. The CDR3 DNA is TGTGCCAGCAGCTTGGGAGGGGGTGGCAGAAACACCATATATTTT. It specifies CASSLGGGGRNTIYF.

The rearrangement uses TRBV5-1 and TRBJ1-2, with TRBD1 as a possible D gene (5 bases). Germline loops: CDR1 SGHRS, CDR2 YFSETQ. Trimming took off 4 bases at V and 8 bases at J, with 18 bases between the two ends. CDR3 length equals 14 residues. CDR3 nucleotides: TGCGCCAGCAGCCCCGAGGGGCTCCCGTACGGCTACACCTTC. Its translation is CASSPEGLPYGYTF. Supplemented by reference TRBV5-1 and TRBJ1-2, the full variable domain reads KAGVTQTPRYLIKTRGQQVTLSCSPISGHRSVSWYQQTPGQGLQFLFEYFSETQRNKGNFPGRFSGRQFSNSRSEMNVSTLELGDSALYLCASSPEGLPYGYTFGSGTRLTVV.

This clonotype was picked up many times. This CDR3 is CASSYGDINTGELFF. The DNA for the CDR3 is TGTGCCAGCAGTTATGGGGACATAAACACCGGGGAGCTGTTTTTT. The chain links TRBV6-5 to TRBJ2-2, with D tentatively TRBD1 (6 bases). Trimming removed 3 bases from V and 2 bases from J, with 10 bases in between. The CDR3 has 15 residues. Germline V gene sequence: CDR1 MNHEY, CDR2 SVGAGI.

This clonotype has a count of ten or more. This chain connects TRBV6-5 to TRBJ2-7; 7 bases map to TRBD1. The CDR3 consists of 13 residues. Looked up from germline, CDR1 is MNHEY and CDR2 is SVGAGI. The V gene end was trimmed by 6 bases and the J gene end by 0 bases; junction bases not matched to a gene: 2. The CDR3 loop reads CASRGQSSYEQYF. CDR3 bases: TGTGCCAGCAGGGGACAGAGCTCCTACGAGCAGTACTTC.